This passage covers 21 T cell receptor beta chains from one sample sequenced in a study of control samples from healthy donors and cancer patients. Produced via immunoSEQ multiplex PCR; TCRdb's table is partial and in-frame only. In the table there are roughly 100,000 clones, 83% of which are singletons. Material for sequencing was blood. The receptors here all came from a woman between 50 and 59 years old in good health.

CDR3 DNA: TGTGCCAGCAGTTACTCTCGGACTACCTACGAGCAGTACTTC. Translating it yields CASSYSRTTYEQYF. The chain recombines TRBV6-2 or TRBV6-3 with TRBJ2-7; D is perhaps TRBD2 (6 bases). The CDR3 is made up of 14 amino acids. With 0 bases removed from V and 2 bases from J, the gap between germline ends came to 8 bases. Germline V gene data show CDR1 as MNHEY and CDR2 as SVGEGT.

The gene calls are TRBV19 and TRBJ2-5; tentative D call: TRBD1 (5 bases). V was trimmed by 3 bases and J by 4 bases, leaving 12 bases between them. The CDR3 sequence is 14 residues long. Per germline, CDR1 LNHDA and CDR2 SQIVND (reference sequence). The CDR3 reads CASSILGDSETQYF. For the CDR3, the DNA is TGTGCCAGTAGTATTTTAGGGGATTCAGAGACCCAGTACTTC.

This sequence joins TRBV7-2 and TRBJ2-1; the D is unclear. V was shortened by 2 bases and J by 9 bases, with 11 bases between the two germline ends. The germline V gene has CDR1 SGHTA and CDR2 FQGNSA. There are 13 residues in the CDR3. CDR3 in DNA: TGTGCCAGCAGCTTACCCCGCCGGGTTGAGCAGTTCTTC. Translating it yields CASSLPRRVEQFF.

The chain combines TRBV5-4 with TRBJ2-1, with TRBD1 matching 8 bases. J gave up 8 bases and V 4 bases, and 8 bases lay outside the gene matches. Germline lookup yields CDR1 SGHNT and CDR2 YYREEE (reference sequence). The CDR3 loop spans 14 amino acids. CDR3 region: CASSAQTGADEQFF. The CDR3 DNA reads TGTGCCAGCAGCGCTCAGACAGGGGCCGATGAGCAGTTCTTC.

The V gene is TRBV6-1, the J gene TRBJ2-1; D is tentatively TRBD1 or TRBD2 (5 bases each). Between the trimmed V and J ends, which lost 3 bases and 6 bases, there was a span of 18 bases. The germline V gene has CDR1 MNHNS and CDR2 SASEGT. The CDR3 contains 16 residues. CDR3 coding DNA: TGTGCCAGCAGTGATCTGGGACGCACCCGGTTCAATGAGCAGTTCTTC. Translated: CASSDLGRTRFNEQFF.

The chain carries TRBV6-2 or TRBV6-3 and TRBJ2-3; 7 bases line up with TRBD2. V dropped 2 bases and J dropped 2; count of bases not matched to a gene: 10. CDR1 is MNHEY, CDR2 SVGEGT, per germline. The CDR3 sequence is 17 residues long. The CDR3, as DNA: TGTGCCAGCAGTTACAGGCGGAGCGGGGCCTACACAGATACGCAGTATTTT. Amino acid sequence: CASSYRRSGAYTDTQYF.

The chain uses TRBV5-6 and TRBJ1-2, with 7 bases identical to TRBD1. The germline gives CDR1 SGHDT, CDR2 YYEEEE. V was pared by 0 bases and J by 7 bases, with 12 bases of the junction left unmatched. CDR3 size: 16 residues. Here the CDR3 reads CASSLETGTARSGYTF. Written as DNA, the CDR3 is TGTGCCAGCAGCTTGGAAACCGGGACAGCCCGCTCTGGCTACACCTTC. Complete variable domain (other parts from reference TRBV5-6 and TRBJ1-2): DAGVTQSPTHLIKTRGQQVTLRCSPKSGHDTVSWYQQALGQGPQFIFQYYEEEERQRGNFPDRFSGHQFPNYSSELNVNALLLGDSALYLCASSLETGTARSGYTFGSGTRLTVV.

The chain combines TRBV29-1 with TRBJ1-1; D not resolved. This CDR3 is built from 13 residues. With 6 bases removed from V and 0 bases from J, the gap between germline ends came to 11 bases. From germline, CDR1 is SQVTM and CDR2 ANQGSEA. The CDR3 DNA is TGCAGCGTCCAGACAACCATGAACACTGAAGCTTTCTTT. It specifies CSVQTTMNTEAFF.

This clone was seen many times. The chain carries TRBV7-6 and TRBJ1-1; D unresolved. V lost 0 bases, J lost 0 bases, and 5 bases lay in between. Germline CDR1 SGHVS, CDR2 FNYEAQ. There are 14 residues in the CDR3. CDR3 nucleotide sequence: TGTGCCAGCAGCTTAGCGGGTTTGAACACTGAAGCTTTCTTT. It yields the protein CASSLAGLNTEAFF.

The chain uses TRBV11-3 and TRBJ1-2; D may be TRBD1 (5 bases). Germline V gives CDR1 SGHNT, CDR2 YENEEA. The CDR3 loop spans 15 amino acids. Trimming removed 5 bases from V and 3 bases from J, with 16 bases in between. DNA of the CDR3: TGTGCCAGCAGCCTCCACGGCCAGGGAGACTATGGCTACACCTTC. This gives the protein CASSLHGQGDYGYTF.

This clone appeared many times. The chain uses TRBV7-2 and TRBJ1-6; D ambiguous. Germline CDR1 SGHTA, CDR2 FQGNSA. The CDR3 is 15 amino acids. With 3 bases removed from V and 7 bases from J, the gap between germline ends came to 13 bases. The CDR3 spells CASSLSVGGNSPLHF. DNA of the CDR3: TGTGCCAGCAGCTTGAGTGTGGGCGGCAATTCACCCCTCCACTTT.

The chain joins TRBV4-3 to TRBJ2-7; 8 positions agree with TRBD1. V lost 4 bases to trimming and J lost 3 bases; unmatched junction nucleotides: 5. Germline V gives CDR1 LGHNA, CDR2 YSLEER. CDR3 size: 14 residues. The CDR3 DNA reads as TGCGCCAGCAGCCTCGGGACAGGTCACTACGAGCAGTACTTC. Amino acid sequence: CASSLGTGHYEQYF.

The rearrangement joins TRBV6-6 to TRBJ2-6; unclear D gene. CDR3 size: 15 residues. The V gene lost 0 bases and the J gene lost 4 bases, with 7 bases spanning the gap. The V gene's germline CDR1 is MNHNY and CDR2 SVGAGI (reference sequence). The CDR3 is CASSYSLAGANVLTF. Here the CDR3 DNA reads TGTGCCAGCAGTTACTCATTAGCCGGGGCCAACGTCCTGACTTTC.

V usage is TRBV18 and J usage is TRBJ1-3; no clear D. Germline loops: CDR1 KGHSH, CDR2 LQKENI. This CDR3 is built from 15 residues. V dropped 0 bases and J dropped 4 bases, with 10 bases sitting between them. The CDR3 is CASSPPRGMGNTIYF. CDR3 DNA sequence: TGTGCCAGCTCACCACCTCGGGGTATGGGAAACACCATATATTTT.

The V gene is TRBV7-8, the J gene TRBJ2-1; 9 nucleotides align to TRBD1. Germline-derived CDR1 and CDR2 are SGHVS and FQNEAQ. The CDR3 sequence is 16 residues long. Trimming at V came to 5 bases and at J to 3 bases, leaving 8 bases not matched to a gene. In DNA form, the CDR3 reads TGTGCCAGCAGCACTCCAGGACAGGGGATCTACAATGAGCAGTTCTTC. This sequence encodes CASSTPGQGIYNEQFF.

J is TRBJ2-7 and V is TRBV11-2; no definite D call. The CDR3 sequence is 15 residues long. The V and J ends lost 0 bases and 0 bases respectively, with 9 bases between them. CDR1 and CDR2 (germline): SGHAT, FQNNGV. CDR3 in DNA: TGTGCCAGCAGCTTAGATGAGAACTACTCCTACGAGCAGTACTTC. This encodes CASSLDENYSYEQYF.

By sample share, this clone is medium-sized. This chain uses TRBV28 with TRBJ2-7; a possible D gene is TRBD1 (5 bases). V shed 5 bases and J shed 0 bases, with 5 bases lying between them. The CDR3 consists of 12 residues. The germline CDR1 and CDR2 sequences are MDHEN and SYDVKM. Written as DNA, the CDR3 is TGTGCCAGCAGTACAGGCTCCTACGAGCAGTACTTC. It encodes CASSTGSYEQYF.

This clone was counted a few times. This specimen includes other DNA sequences encoding the same CDR3. This chain connects TRBV7-2 to TRBJ1-5; D uncertain. The CDR3 length is 17 residues. From germline, CDR1 is SGHTA and CDR2 FQGNSA. The V end was cut by 1 base, the J end by 4 bases, with 17 bases between. The CDR3 DNA reads TGTGCCAGCAGCTTAGTTCCCCCAGGACTCGGGAATCAGCCCCAGCATTTT. This gives the protein CASSLVPPGLGNQPQHF.

The V and J genes are TRBV18 and TRBJ2-7; 7 bases fit TRBD1. The V segment lost 5 bases and the J segment 6 bases; nucleotides outside the gene matches: 1. The CDR3 has 11 residues. Germline CDR1 KGHSH, CDR2 LQKENI. CDR3 nucleotide sequence: TGTGCCAGCTCAACAGGGGTCGAGCAGTACTTC. Translating it yields CASSTGVEQYF.

The V and J genes are TRBV19 and TRBJ1-2; 9 nucleotides align to TRBD1. This CDR3 is 15 amino acids long. V lost 5 bases, J lost 2 bases, and 6 bases stayed unmatched. Germline values: CDR1 LNHDA, CDR2 SQIVND (reference sequence). CDR3 nucleotides: TGTGCCAGTAGTCAGGACAGGGGCTACAACTATGGCTACACCTTC. This sequence encodes CASSQDRGYNYGYTF.

CDR3 DNA: TGTGCCAGCAGCCAAGCGGTCGCTAGCGGGGGGCAATACGAGCAGTACTTC. Translated, it gives CASSQAVASGGQYEQYF. The chain combines TRBV4-2 with TRBJ2-7; TRBD2 matches at 11 bases. Germline CDR1 and CDR2: LGHNA and YNFKEQ. The V gene end was trimmed by 1 base and the J gene end by 4 bases; junction bases not matched to a gene: 9. CDR3 length: 17 residues.